This TCR beta chain was obtained from a study of T-cell reconstitution after alpha-beta-depleted transplantation in children. Trimming took off 4 bases at V and 6 bases at J, with 10 bases between the two ends. This CDR3 has 13 residues. CDR1 and CDR2 (germline): SEHNR, FQNEAQ (reference sequence). Regarding this clonotype: Antigen unknown.

The authors prepared the TCRbeta library with unique molecular identifiers. Using its own MiXCR run on the PCR reads, TCRdb lists one record per CDR3 protein. The sample has around 490,000 distinct CDR3 sequences, 10% to 12% seen once. General study findings and limits: T-cell counts and diversity were attributed mostly to newly produced T cells one year after transplant. Surviving recipient T cells and intrathymic progenitors accounted for some patients' high TCRbeta diversity at day 60. Two months or so post-transplant, alpha-beta T cells reportedly derived from several hundred expanded graft clones.

This specimen was PBMCs, mostly from graft donor cells, taken 180 days after TCRalphabeta/CD19-depleted stem cell transplant. The TCR was taken from a female patient aged 2-9 years who had a stem cell transplant for aplastic anemia, so the T cells may come from the graft donor. This chain uses TRBV7-9 with TRBJ1-5; perhaps TRBD1 as D (5 bases). In DNA, the CDR3 is TGTGCCAGCAGCTCCGGGGGGATTCAGCCCCAGCATTTT. Protein product: CASSSGGIQPQHF.